This T cell receptor beta chain derives from a study of blood T cell repertoires in COVID-19. Trimming took off 3 bases at V and 1 base at J, with 15 bases between the two ends. The germline CDR1 and CDR2 sequences are MNHNS and SASEGT. The CDR3 totals 16 residues. In the original workflow: Quantification of nucleated cells was approximated via reference gene primer amplification. Assay: immunoSEQ multiplex PCR; the TCRdb copy retains only in-frame clones and omits some. Clone size and V and J calls were adopted from that table, with D and trimming inferred from the DNA. The sample contains approximately 260,000 clones, nearly 90% of which appear only once.

The sample was peripheral blood. This clonotype originated in a woman aged 55-69 years with COVID-19, enrolled during active disease. The chain couples TRBV6-1 to TRBJ1-2; D not certain. The CDR3 DNA is TGTGCCAGCAGTGAGTGGGGAGACTACAATAACTATGGCTACACCTTC. This sequence encodes CASSEWGDYNNYGYTF.